The sequence of this TCR beta chain was determined in a study of blood T cell repertoires in COVID-19. The length of the CDR3 is 20 residues. Generated by immunoSEQ multiplex PCR, the TCRdb table keeps only in-frame clones and is missing some. The table shows around 110,000 clones, with around nine tenths occurring only once. This sequence joins TRBV21-1 and TRBJ2-7; the DNA was not used to check the table's D call, TRBD2. TRBV21-1 is designated a pseudogene. This TCR derives from a woman aged 30 to 39 with acute or convalescent COVID-19. Specimen: peripheral blood. The CDR3 protein is CASSKAAPGTSGTSFYEQYF. The CDR3 DNA reads TGTGCCAGCAGCAAAGCCGCCCCCGGGACTAGCGGGACCTCGTTCTACGAGCAGTACTTC.